The 5 T cell receptor beta chains in this list originate from one sample, sequenced in a study of blood T cell repertoires in COVID-19. The repertoire was sequenced with immunoSEQ multiplex PCR; TCRdb's copy has only in-frame clones and lacks some. The table has some 250,000 clones, about 90% seen once. The sequencing sample was made of PBMCs or T cells enriched from blood (not recorded which). These receptors all stem from a woman aged 25 to 39 with acute COVID-19.

The chain links TRBV27 to TRBJ2-7, with a possible D match to TRBD1 (6 bases). The CDR3 has 18 amino acids. The V gene's germline CDR1 is MNHEY and CDR2 SMNVEV (reference sequence). With 3 bases removed from V and 0 bases from J, the gap between germline ends came to 21 bases. CDR3 in DNA: TGTGCCAGCAGTTTTAGGGTAAAAACAGGGCTCTCCTCCTACGAGCAGTACTTC. This gives the protein CASSFRVKTGLSSYEQYF.

The rearrangement joins TRBV5-4 to TRBJ2-1; D might be TRBD2 (6 bases). This CDR3 has 15 amino acids. Between the trimmed V and J ends, which lost 10 bases and 7 bases, there was a span of 24 bases. Germline V gene lookup returns CDR1 SGHNT and CDR2 YYREEE (reference sequence). The chain's CDR3 is CACRDGTLGGNEQFF. In DNA, the CDR3 is TGTGCCTGCCGCGACGGGACCTTGGGGGGTAATGAGCAGTTCTTC.

V usage is TRBV5-4 and J usage is TRBJ1-1; D is ambiguous. Trimming removed 0 bases from V and 8 bases from J, with 11 bases in between. The germline V gene has CDR1 SGHNT and CDR2 YYREEE (reference sequence). This CDR3 is built from 13 residues. This chain's CDR3 is CASSLEGGREAFF. In nucleotides, the CDR3 is TGTGCCAGCAGCTTGGAGGGCGGGCGAGAAGCTTTCTTT. Together with reference TRBV5-4 and TRBJ1-1, the CDR3 gives the full variable domain: ETGVTQSPTHLIKTRGQQVTLRCSSQSGHNTVSWYQQALGQGPQFIFQYYREEENGRGNFPPRFSGLQFPNYSSELNVNALELDDSALYLCASSLEGGREAFFGQGTRLTVV.

CDR3 bases: TGTGCCACCAGTGATAGGACAGGGGTTCAGCCCCAGCATTTT. Translating gives CATSDRTGVQPQHF. The rearrangement links TRBV24-1 to TRBJ1-5, with TRBD1 identical over 9 bases. Germline assignment: CDR1 KGHDR and CDR2 SFDVKD. This CDR3 has 14 residues. V lost 3 bases to trimming and J lost 6 bases; unmatched junction nucleotides: 2.

This chain links TRBV7-2 with TRBJ2-5, with D unclear. V shed 5 bases and J shed 5 bases, with 12 bases lying between them. The CDR3 consists of 13 residues. Germline V gene sequence: CDR1 SGHTA, CDR2 FQGNSA. Here the CDR3 DNA reads TGTGCCAGCAGCCGCAGTCAGATGGAGACCCAGTACTTC. Its translation: CASSRSQMETQYF.